This T cell receptor (beta chain) emerged from a study of patients and donors after allogeneic stem cell transplantation. TCRdb reprocessed the RT-PCR reads with MiXCR, giving one entry per CDR3 protein. The sample carries 150,000 to 200,000 distinct CDR3 sequences, about 32% recorded once. With V trimmed by 9 bases and J by 4 bases, 7 bases remained unmatched. Germline CDR1 MNHEY, CDR2 SVGAGI. The CDR3 sequence is 13 residues long. The sequenced sample consisted of blood, either unsorted or a sorted T cell fraction (not recorded which). This TCR was sampled from a human donor who was either an allogeneic HSCT recipient or a stem cell or donor lymphocyte infusion donor (not recorded which). It is not recorded whose cells these are; they may come from a transplant donor. The chain links TRBV6-5 to TRBJ2-7; 9 bases are shared with TRBD1. The CDR3: CASARDRVYEQYF. DNA for the CDR3: TGTGCCAGTGCCCGGGACAGGGTTTACGAGCAGTACTTC.